What follows is one T cell receptor beta chain and its context. This clone was observed a handful of times. No base qualities exist here, and no much larger clone lies one base off it. These data come from a study of blood T cell repertoires in acute mononucleosis (dated by TCRdb to between 2020 and 2021). Regarding the complete study: Convalescent samples were collected 5 to 8 months after the acute presentation, representing the memory response. The mean blood EBV load was 3.5 to 4 log10 genome copies per million B cells in acute infection and around 2.7 at convalescence. The study at large found these results: With just three donors in the cohort, the group averages were based on very few individuals. Although only 8% to 9.5% of unique acute clonotypes carried over into convalescence, these persisting clonotypes made up most of the response, and the remainder were seemingly replaced by new, diverse de novo clonotypes. Because only a fraction of each donor's blood was analyzed, sampling error might partly account for the low clonotype overlap between the acute and convalescent samples. In TCR repertoire selection for BRLF1 (YVL-BR), TCRalpha CDR3 motifs took on a dominant role, whereas TCRbeta played only a minimal one.

For TCR profiling, total RNA from at least 9,500 sorted tetramer+ CD8 T cells was reverse transcribed into cDNA. PCR amplification of CDR3 regions used primers annealing to V and J regions and added unique molecular identifiers so that templates could be tracked. Profiling of the TCRalpha and TCRbeta chains was done on the immunoSEQ platform, including the sequencing and error-correction standards of that platform. Per the source publication's procedure: Clonal copy numbers were corrected for sequencing and PCR errors, and IMGT conventions were followed to define CDR3s. Analysis was limited to productive rearrangements and used immunoSEQ Analyzer versions 2.0 and 3.0, and gene-pairing frequencies were further processed in Microsoft Excel. Circos plots were used to display V-J pairings, and MEME together with a custom motifSearch program was used to find CDR3 motifs. The probability of generation of TCR sequences was calculated using the OLGA algorithm. Clonotypes seen at both visits were designated persistent, clonotypes seen only acutely were designated nonpersistent, and clonotypes seen only at convalescence were designated de novo. A public TCR was defined as an amino acid clonotype used by more than one donor. As stored in TCRdb, this immuneACCESS dataset retains in-frame rearrangements with V and J assigned. A fraction of the clones does not appear; measured against another copy, unresolved V genes explain less than half of the discrepancy, and the remainder lacks a known reason. V and J calls and clone size follow that table, whereas D and trimming were derived from the DNA. Across this sample there are approximately 1,400 clones, with 20% to 25% seen only once. The ten most abundant clones make up approximately 35% of the sample.

The intended sense of this specimen's time point label: convalescence about 6 months (5-8 months) after acute presentation (visit 7). The study tracked CD8 T cell responses to two immunodominant EBV epitopes, BRLF1 109 (YVL-BR) and BMLF1 280 (GLC-BM), over primary infection. Primary EBV infection was taken to be indicated by a positive serum heterophile antibody test and EBV viral capsid antigen-specific IgM. Magnetic positive selection (MACS) was first used to enrich total CD8 T cells from PBMCs. A FACSAria III was used to sort live CD3+ CD8+ tetramer+ cells to a purity above 95%. A PE-conjugated tetramer loaded with the BRLF1 109-117 peptide was used for cell sorting. Directly ex vivo after tetramer sorting, the TCR repertoires of EBV epitope-specific CD8 T cells were deep-sequenced at acute infection and at convalescence. The donors were a few individuals between 18 and 29 years old who had clinical acute infectious mononucleosis and laboratory evidence of primary EBV infection. Heparinized peripheral blood was collected when donors presented clinically with mononucleosis symptoms and again about 6 months afterward. PBMCs were isolated by Ficoll-Paque density gradient centrifugation.

Ends trimmed: V by 7 bases, J by 0 bases; bases unmatched to a gene: 16. The CDR3 measures 20 amino acids from cysteine to phenylalanine. Left in the record is the CDR3 DNA by itself, 60 bases read in frame from the first base. Reading the germline V gene gives CDR1 SQVTM and CDR2 ANQGSEA. The chain is made from TRBV29-1 and TRBJ2-2; 14 of the junction bases match TRBD2. Here the sequenced sample was EBV YVL epitope tetramer+ CD8+ T cells sorted from PBMCs, taken during convalescence from infectious mononucleosis. This specimen's cell subset or site label, interpreted: CD8 T cells binding a tetramer with EBV BRLF1 109-117 peptide (YVL-BR). This TCR was recovered from a woman aged 18 to 35 with infectious mononucleosis caused by EBV. This receptor has the CDR3 CSGAQPAGLAGGSNTGELFF. The nucleotides are TGCAGCGGTGCCCAGCCCGCCGGACTAGCGGGAGGTTCGAACACCGGGGAGCTGTTTTTT.